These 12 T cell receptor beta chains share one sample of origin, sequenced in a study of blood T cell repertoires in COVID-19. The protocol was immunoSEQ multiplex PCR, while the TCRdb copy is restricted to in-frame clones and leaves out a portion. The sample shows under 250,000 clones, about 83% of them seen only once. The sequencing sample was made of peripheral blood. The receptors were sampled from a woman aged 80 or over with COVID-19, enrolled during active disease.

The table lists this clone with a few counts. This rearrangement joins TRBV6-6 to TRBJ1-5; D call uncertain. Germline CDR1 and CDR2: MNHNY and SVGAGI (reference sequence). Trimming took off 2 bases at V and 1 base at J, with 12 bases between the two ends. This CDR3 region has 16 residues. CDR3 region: CASSYGLSGSNQPQHF. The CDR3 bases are TGTGCCAGCAGTTACGGGCTGAGTGGGAGCAATCAGCCCCAGCATTTT.

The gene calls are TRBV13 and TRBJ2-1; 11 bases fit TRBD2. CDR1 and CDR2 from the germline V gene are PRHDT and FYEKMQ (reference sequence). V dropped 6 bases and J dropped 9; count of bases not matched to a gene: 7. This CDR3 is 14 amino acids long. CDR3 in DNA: TGTGCCAGCAGAATAGCGGGGGGGCCCGGTGAGCAGTTCTTC. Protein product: CASRIAGGPGEQFF.

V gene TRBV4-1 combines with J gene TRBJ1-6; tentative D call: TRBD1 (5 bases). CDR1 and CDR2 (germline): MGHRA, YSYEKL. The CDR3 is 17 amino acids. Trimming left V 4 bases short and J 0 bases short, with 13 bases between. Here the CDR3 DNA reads TGCGCCAGCAGCCTTCAGTCAGGGAACTCCTATAATTCACCCCTCCACTTT. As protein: CASSLQSGNSYNSPLHF.

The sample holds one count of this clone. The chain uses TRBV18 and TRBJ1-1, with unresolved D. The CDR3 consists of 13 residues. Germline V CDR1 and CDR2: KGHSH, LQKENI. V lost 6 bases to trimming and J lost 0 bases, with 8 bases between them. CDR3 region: CASSQVMNTEAFF. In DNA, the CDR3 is TGTGCCAGCTCGCAGGTTATGAACACTGAAGCTTTCTTT.

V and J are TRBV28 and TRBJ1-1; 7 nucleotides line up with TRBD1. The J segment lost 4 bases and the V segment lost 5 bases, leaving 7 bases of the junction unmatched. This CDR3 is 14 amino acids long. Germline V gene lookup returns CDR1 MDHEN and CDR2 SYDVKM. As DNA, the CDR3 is TGTGCCAGCAGTAGACAGGGTAAATCCACTGAAGCTTTCTTT. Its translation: CASSRQGKSTEAFF.

CDR3 sequence (DNA): TGTGCCAGCAGCTCGGGTTCGACCGAAGCTTTCTTT. This codes for CASSSGSTEAFF. The chain couples TRBV5-6 to TRBJ1-1; D is undetermined. The CDR3 is made up of 12 amino acids. Trimming took 3 bases from V and 8 from J, leaving 11 bases between them. Per the germline V gene, CDR1 is SGHDT and CDR2 is YYEEEE.

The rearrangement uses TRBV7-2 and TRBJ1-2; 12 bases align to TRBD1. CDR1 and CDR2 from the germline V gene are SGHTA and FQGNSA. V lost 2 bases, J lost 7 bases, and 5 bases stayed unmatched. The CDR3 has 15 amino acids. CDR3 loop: CASSLMGQGASGYTF. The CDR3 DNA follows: TGTGCCAGCAGCTTAATGGGACAGGGGGCGAGTGGCTACACCTTC.

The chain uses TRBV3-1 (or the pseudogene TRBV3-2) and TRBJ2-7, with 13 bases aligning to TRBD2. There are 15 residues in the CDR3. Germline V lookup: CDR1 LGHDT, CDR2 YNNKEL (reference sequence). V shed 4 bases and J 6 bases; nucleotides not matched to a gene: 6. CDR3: CASSPTSGGAVEQYF. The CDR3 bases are TGTGCCAGCAGCCCCACTAGCGGGGGGGCTGTCGAGCAGTACTTC.

The CDR3 loop reads CASSLYSGRTNQETQYF. The CDR3 coding sequence is TGTGCCAGCAGCTTATACAGCGGACGTACAAACCAAGAGACCCAGTACTTC. The V call is TRBV7-2, the J call TRBJ2-5; D perhaps matches TRBD2 (5 bases). From germline, CDR1 is SGHTA and CDR2 FQGNSA. CDR3 length equals 17 residues. V was shortened by 2 bases and J by 0 bases, with 16 bases between the two germline ends.

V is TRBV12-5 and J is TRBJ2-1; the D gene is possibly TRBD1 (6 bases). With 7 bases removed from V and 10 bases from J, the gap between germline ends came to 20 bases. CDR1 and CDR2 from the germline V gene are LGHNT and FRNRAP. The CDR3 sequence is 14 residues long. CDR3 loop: CASAPTSQGGEQFF. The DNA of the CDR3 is TGTGCTAGTGCCCCCACCTCACAGGGCGGGGAGCAGTTCTTC.

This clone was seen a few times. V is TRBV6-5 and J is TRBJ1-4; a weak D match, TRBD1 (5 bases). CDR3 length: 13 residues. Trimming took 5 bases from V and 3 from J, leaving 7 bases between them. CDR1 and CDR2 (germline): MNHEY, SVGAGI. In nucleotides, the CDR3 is TGTGCCAGCAGTAGGGGTCCTAATGAAAAACTGTTTTTT. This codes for CASSRGPNEKLFF.

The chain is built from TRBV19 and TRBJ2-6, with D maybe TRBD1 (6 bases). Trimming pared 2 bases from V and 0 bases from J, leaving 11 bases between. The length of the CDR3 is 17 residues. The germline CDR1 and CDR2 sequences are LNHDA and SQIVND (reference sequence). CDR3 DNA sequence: TGTGCCAGTAGTATACAGGGGACACTCTCTGGGGCCAACGTCCTGACTTTC. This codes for CASSIQGTLSGANVLTF.